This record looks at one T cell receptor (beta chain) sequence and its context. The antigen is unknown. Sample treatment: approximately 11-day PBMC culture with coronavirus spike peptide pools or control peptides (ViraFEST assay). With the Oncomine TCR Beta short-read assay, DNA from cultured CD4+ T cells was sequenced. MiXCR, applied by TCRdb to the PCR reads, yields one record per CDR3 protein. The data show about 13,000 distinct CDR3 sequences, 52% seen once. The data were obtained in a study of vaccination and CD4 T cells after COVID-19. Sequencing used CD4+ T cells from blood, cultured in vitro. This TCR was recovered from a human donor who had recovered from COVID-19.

DNA of the CDR3: TGTGCCAGCAGATACGGGACAGGGGAACACGAGCAGTACTTC. Protein product: CASRYGTGEHEQYF. This chain uses TRBV2 with TRBJ2-7, with TRBD1 identical over 10 bases. The CDR3 totals 14 residues. With 6 bases clipped from V and 5 bases from J, the junction kept 7 bases outside the gene matches. Germline CDR1 SNHLY, CDR2 FYNNEI.